Below are 19 T cell receptor beta chains sequenced from a single sample in a study of beta chain features in type 1 diabetes. Study-level points and caveats: Moderate but significant shortening of TCRB CDR3s was recorded in all four CD4+ subsets from Type 1 diabetes patients.

These receptors' targets are unknown. The authors reverse transcribed all of the isolated RNA, so sequencing captured expressed TCRB transcripts. Profiled with immunoSEQ multiplex PCR; TCRdb holds only in-frame clones, not every one. The sample consists of over 650,000 clones, roughly an eighth of them appearing once. What was sequenced was naive CD4+ T cells from blood. All receptors come from a man aged 18 to 30 with type 1 diabetes.

The chain combines TRBV6-5 with TRBJ2-7; 8 nucleotides match TRBD2. CDR3 size: 15 residues. Germline V gives CDR1 MNHEY, CDR2 SVGAGI. V was clipped by 2 bases and J by 9 bases; unmatched bases: 12. In nucleotides, the CDR3 is TGTGCCAGCAGTTACGTGTCTAGCGGGTACTCCTGGCAGTACTTC. As protein: CASSYVSSGYSWQYF.

This chain links TRBV6-5 with TRBJ2-1, with D unclear. This CDR3 comprises 12 residues. Germline-derived CDR1 and CDR2 are MNHEY and SVGAGI. With 5 bases removed from V and 7 bases from J, the gap between germline ends came to 9 bases. CDR3 nucleotides: TGTGCCAGCAGTCCCAGGCGGAATGAGCAGTTCTTC. This codes for CASSPRRNEQFF.

This clone has only a few counts. V is TRBV9 and J is TRBJ2-7, with 8 bases lining up with TRBD1. V gave up 5 bases and J gave up 6 bases; unmatched junction bases: 4. Germline lookup yields CDR1 SGDLS and CDR2 YYNGEE. This CDR3 has 12 amino acids. The CDR3 sequence: CASSNTGGEQYF. The CDR3 DNA is TGTGCCAGCAGTAACACAGGGGGCGAGCAGTACTTC.

The V call is TRBV30, the J call TRBJ2-1, with 7 bases aligning to TRBD2. This CDR3 is 15 amino acids long. The germline gives CDR1 GTSNPN, CDR2 SVGIG (reference sequence). V shed 5 bases and J 4 bases; nucleotides not matched to a gene: 11. The CDR3 here is CAWGRAAGPYNEQFF. DNA of the CDR3: TGTGCCTGGGGGCGGGCAGCGGGACCTTACAATGAGCAGTTCTTC. Complete variable domain (other parts from reference TRBV30 and TRBJ2-1): SQTIHQWPATLVQPVGSPLSLECTVEGTSNPNLYWYRQAAGRGLQLLFYSVGIGQISSEVPQNLSASRPQDRQFILSSKKLLLSDSGFYLCAWGRAAGPYNEQFFGPGTRLTVL.

This clone was recorded a few times. The sample holds other DNA sequences that translate to the same CDR3. The chain uses TRBV30 and TRBJ1-4; D gene ambiguous. The CDR3 has 13 amino acids. V lost 4 bases and J lost 0, with 6 bases in between. Germline assignment: CDR1 GTSNPN and CDR2 SVGIG (reference sequence). CDR3 nucleotide sequence: TGTGCCTGGACAAGGGCAACTAATGAAAAACTGTTTTTT. Its protein product is CAWTRATNEKLFF.

The chain uses TRBV7-2 and TRBJ1-2; D may be TRBD1 (5 bases). Germline lookup yields CDR1 SGHTA and CDR2 FQGNSA. The CDR3 covers 17 residues. Trimming took off 4 bases at V and 2 bases at J, with 20 bases between the two ends. The CDR3 bases are TGTGCCAGCAGCTCTCCGGCGGGCGCGGGGCTAAACTATGGCTACACCTTC. This translates into CASSSPAGAGLNYGYTF.

To note about this clone: At the DNA level, this CDR3 is encoded by other sequences in the same sample as well. This chain connects TRBV29-1 to TRBJ2-7; no clear D. Germline CDR1 reads SQVTM; CDR2 reads ANQGSEA. The CDR3 runs to 12 residues. This CDR3 is CSPPSHNYEQYF. In DNA, the CDR3 is TGCAGTCCCCCGAGTCACAACTACGAGCAGTACTTC.

The chain couples TRBV5-4 to TRBJ2-7, with D tentatively TRBD2 (5 bases). V was pared by 4 bases and J by 6 bases, with 20 bases between. CDR1 and CDR2 from the germline V gene are SGHNT and YYREEE (reference sequence). This CDR3 comprises 15 residues. CDR3 DNA sequence: TGTGCCAGCAGCACGGCGGGTGGCTCGCCTTTCGAGCAGTACTTC. As protein: CASSTAGGSPFEQYF.

This clone was detected only a few times. This chain connects TRBV6-6 to TRBJ2-1; 12 bases match TRBD2. With 6 bases clipped from V and 7 bases from J, the junction kept 10 bases outside the gene matches. Germline V gene data show CDR1 as MNHNY and CDR2 as SVGAGI (reference sequence). This CDR3 has 16 amino acids. CDR3 sequence: CASSRRTSGNSNEQFF. For the CDR3, the DNA is TGTGCCAGCAGCCGAAGGACTAGCGGGAATAGTAATGAGCAGTTCTTC.

V and J are TRBV30 and TRBJ2-7, with D possibly being TRBD1 (5 bases). In germline, CDR1 is GTSNPN, CDR2 SVGIG (reference sequence). This CDR3 contains 12 residues. Trimming pared 8 bases from V and 0 bases from J, leaving 11 bases between. The CDR3 DNA reads as TGTGCCCGGATCGACAGCTCCTACGAGCAGTACTTC. Amino acids: CARIDSSYEQYF.

This clone appeared a few times. V and J are TRBV28 and TRBJ1-1; a weak D match, TRBD1 (6 bases). The CDR3 covers 12 residues. V was trimmed by 11 bases and J by 5 bases, leaving 15 bases between them. Per the germline V gene, CDR1 is MDHEN and CDR2 is SYDVKM. In nucleotides, the CDR3 is TGTGCCCTTGGGGGGCGGGAGACTGAAGCTTTCTTT. Its protein is CALGGRETEAFF. Supplemented by reference TRBV28 and TRBJ1-1, the full variable domain reads DVKVTQSSRYLVKRTGEKVFLECVQDMDHENMFWYRQDPGLGLRLIYFSYDVKMKEKGDIPEGYSVSREKKERFSLILESASTNQTSMYLCALGGRETEAFFGQGTRLTVV.

This chain uses TRBV11-2 with TRBJ2-6; no reliable D call. The germline V gene has CDR1 SGHAT and CDR2 FQNNGV. The V end lost 5 bases, the J end lost 4 bases, and 9 bases lay between the germline ends. The CDR3 contains 14 residues. DNA of the CDR3: TGTGCCAGCAGCCCGGCCAGGGGGGCCAACGTCCTGACTTTC. Its protein product is CASSPARGANVLTF.

This clone was seen a handful of times. The rearrangement joins TRBV29-1 to TRBJ1-2; D is uncertain. This CDR3 region has 16 residues. Per germline, CDR1 SQVTM and CDR2 ANQGSEA. The ends were cut back, 4 bases at V and 4 bases at J, with 22 bases in the middle. This chain's CDR3 is CSVGLPQQSLLYGYTF. CDR3 DNA sequence: TGCAGCGTTGGGCTACCGCAGCAGTCACTCCTCTATGGCTACACCTTC.

The gene calls are TRBV19 and TRBJ1-2; 8 bases are shared with TRBD1. CDR1 and CDR2 from the germline V gene are LNHDA and SQIVND (reference sequence). The CDR3 is made up of 15 amino acids. The junction had 9 bases not matched to a gene; V was cut back by 2 bases and J by 7 bases. The CDR3 nucleotides read TGTGCCAGTAGTATACTCCGACAGGGGAGTTCTGGCTACACCTTC. This translates into CASSILRQGSSGYTF.

This chain joins TRBV4-1 and TRBJ2-5; D is unclear. Germline V gene data show CDR1 as MGHRA and CDR2 as YSYEKL. This CDR3 is built from 14 residues. Trimming left V 1 base short and J 7 bases short, with 13 bases between. This chain's CDR3 is CASSQAATLSTQYF. In DNA, the CDR3 is TGCGCCAGCAGCCAAGCGGCTACTCTGTCGACCCAGTACTTC.

This clone was counted between two and nine times. The genes are TRBV5-6 and TRBJ2-6; 8 bases are shared with TRBD1. With 3 bases clipped from V and 12 bases from J, the junction kept 11 bases outside the gene matches. The CDR3 has 15 amino acids. Germline CDR1 is SGHDT and CDR2 is YYEEEE. CDR3 in DNA: TGTGCCAGCAGCTATAACGGGGACAGGAGCCCCGTCCTGACTTTC. This encodes CASSYNGDRSPVLTF.

A few counts support this clone. V and J are TRBV5-6 and TRBJ2-5; D might be TRBD1 or TRBD2, each matching 5 bases. The length of the CDR3 is 17 residues. Looked up from germline, CDR1 is SGHDT and CDR2 is YYEEEE. Between the trimmed V and J ends, which lost 0 bases and 3 bases, there was a span of 18 bases. CDR3 sequence: CASSLDHGAGGKETQYF. CDR3 sequence (DNA): TGTGCCAGCAGCTTGGATCACGGGGCAGGAGGCAAAGAGACCCAGTACTTC.

In this sample, this clone turned up a few times. V is TRBV7-9 and J is TRBJ2-4; perhaps TRBD1 as D (6 bases). The CDR3 length is 15 residues. Trimming took off 5 bases at V and 5 bases at J, with 16 bases between the two ends. Germline CDR1 reads SEHNR; CDR2 reads FQNEAQ (reference sequence). CDR3 bases: TGTGCCAGCAGCATGACCGGGACATCGCAAAACATTCAGTACTTC. This sequence encodes CASSMTGTSQNIQYF.

The CDR3 DNA sequence: TGCGCCAGCAGCTTCAGGGGCTATGAGACCCAGTACTTC. This gives the protein CASSFRGYETQYF. The gene calls are TRBV5-1 and TRBJ2-5, with a tentative D call TRBD1 (6 bases). Trimming removed 2 bases from V and 5 bases from J, with 10 bases in between. CDR3 length: 13 amino acids. The V gene's germline CDR1 is SGHRS and CDR2 YFSETQ.